This T cell receptor (beta chain) comes out of a study of T cell changes during pregnancy in multiple sclerosis. Repertoires were generated with immunoSEQ multiplex PCR, while TCRdb's copy carries only in-frame clones and drops some. The table shows fewer than 55,000 clones, with around 89% occurring only once. In germline, CDR1 is SGHAT, CDR2 FQNNGV. CDR3 size: 15 residues. The ends were cut back, 7 bases at V and 0 bases at J, with 15 bases in the middle. This rearrangement joins TRBV11-2 to TRBJ1-1, with D uncertain. The sequence came from a female donor in good health, enrolled as a control in a pregnancy study. The material sequenced was CD8+ T cells from peripheral blood mononuclear cells, taken after pregnancy. CDR3 sequence reads: CASISRERVNTEAFF. DNA for the CDR3: TGTGCCAGCATCTCTCGGGAAAGGGTGAACACTGAAGCTTTCTTT.